This T cell receptor beta chain came from a study of CD8 T cells in Susac syndrome. Study-level results: A relatively small number of individuals underwent TCR sequencing and HLA analysis.

The patients serving as multiple sclerosis controls were treatment-naive. They had stable or active relapsing-remitting disease and fulfilled revised McDonald criteria. Of note for this clonotype: Its target is unknown.

Germline V gene data show CDR1 as MNHEY and CDR2 as SMNVEV (reference sequence). V was trimmed by 5 bases and J by 5 bases, leaving 15 bases between them. There are 14 residues in the CDR3. About 0.45 to 1 ug RNA was reverse transcribed with random hexamers. An immunoSEQ multiplex PCR generated amplified TCR beta CDR3 products spanning 54 Vbeta and 13 Jbeta. A single record per CDR3 protein comes from TCRdb applying MiXCR to the immunoSEQ multiplex PCR reads. This table holds fewer than 150,000 distinct CDR3 sequences, under 95% found once. The origin of this receptor is a human donor with multiple sclerosis. Sequencing input: CD8+ T cells from PBMCs. This chain links TRBV27 with TRBJ1-1; D might be TRBD1 (5 bases). CDR3 nucleotide sequence: TGTGCCAGCAGTCCGACGGGGGATTTGACTGAAGCTTTCTTT. This translates into CASSPTGDLTEAFF.